These 7 T cell receptor beta chains share one sample of origin, sequenced in a study of blood T cell repertoires in COVID-19. The method was immunoSEQ multiplex PCR; TCRdb's version includes in-frame clones alone and lacks a portion of them. The data contain more than 200,000 clones, more than 85% of them singletons. The sample was PBMCs or T cells enriched from blood (not recorded which). The receptors shown here come from a young woman who had recovered from COVID-19.

Only one count was recorded for this clone. The CDR3 sequence is CASSYPGQGRDYGYTF. The CDR3 nucleotides read TGTGCCAGCAGTTACCCGGGACAGGGGAGAGACTATGGCTACACCTTC. The chain employs TRBV6-6 and TRBJ1-2; 10 positions agree with TRBD1. This CDR3 has 16 residues. V gave up 2 bases and J gave up 3 bases; unmatched junction bases: 6. CDR1 is MNHNY, CDR2 SVGAGI, per germline (reference sequence).

The chain carries TRBV28 and TRBJ1-6, with TRBD1 matching over 9 bases. This CDR3 region has 14 residues. The V gene's germline CDR1 is MDHEN and CDR2 SYDVKM. V lost 5 bases and J lost 7; bases outside the gene matches: 3. The CDR3 DNA follows: TGTGCCAGCAGTCGGGGGACAGGGAATTCACCCCTCCACTTT. This sequence encodes CASSRGTGNSPLHF.

V and J are TRBV5-6 and TRBJ2-7, with 15 bases lining up with TRBD2. The length of the CDR3 is 16 residues. CDR1 SGHDT and CDR2 YYEEEE come from the germline V gene. V shed 0 bases, J shed 2 bases, and the junction held 0 bases outside the gene matches. The CDR3: CASSLGTSGRAYEQYF. The CDR3 DNA is TGTGCCAGCAGCTTGGGGACTAGCGGGAGGGCCTACGAGCAGTACTTC.

The CDR3 loop reads CASSFGGGVTDTQYF. The CDR3 nucleotides read TGTGCCAGCAGTTTTGGCGGGGGGGTCACAGATACGCAGTATTTT. The chain is built from TRBV27 and TRBJ2-3; TRBD2 aligns across 9 bases. Trimming removed 3 bases from V and 2 bases from J; junction bases left unmatched: 3. This CDR3 spans 15 amino acids. Per germline, CDR1 MNHEY and CDR2 SMNVEV (reference sequence).

The chain links TRBV18 to TRBJ1-1; D is perhaps TRBD1 (5 bases). CDR1 is KGHSH, CDR2 LQKENI, per germline. This CDR3 region has 15 residues. Trimming left V 3 bases short and J 1 base short, with 12 bases between. In DNA form, the CDR3 reads TGTGCCAGCTCACCTTTTGGGACTTCGAACACTGAAGCTTTCTTT. The encoded protein is CASSPFGTSNTEAFF.

V and J are TRBV28 and TRBJ1-2; TRBD1 aligns across 10 bases. The germline gives CDR1 MDHEN, CDR2 SYDVKM. The CDR3 spans 16 residues. Trimming removed 4 bases from V and 3 bases from J; junction bases left unmatched: 8. In nucleotides, the CDR3 is TGTGCCAGCAGTTCAGGGGACAGGGGCGTACACTATGGCTACACCTTC. Translated: CASSSGDRGVHYGYTF.

The chain combines TRBV18 with TRBJ1-1; D is perhaps TRBD1 (5 bases). Trimming left V 3 bases short and J 1 base short, with 15 bases between. The CDR3 totals 16 residues. From germline, CDR1 is KGHSH and CDR2 LQKENI. CDR3 loop: CASSPQRTGQNTEAFF. In DNA form, the CDR3 reads TGTGCCAGCTCACCCCAACGTACCGGACAGAACACTGAAGCTTTCTTT. Drawing the rest from reference TRBV18 and TRBJ1-1, the complete variable domain is NAGVMQNPRHLVRRRGQEARLRCSPMKGHSHVYWYRQLPEEGLKFMVYLQKENIIDESGMPKERFSAEFPKEGPSILRIQQVVRGDSAAYFCASSPQRTGQNTEAFFGQGTRLTVV.